This T cell receptor beta chain was identified during a study of cytomegalovirus exposure and HLA in healthy donors. Looking at the study overall: It was reported in a later analysis that the same platform had been used for the 120 validation repertoires as for the roughly 710 first-cohort repertoires.

Notes on this clone: Its antigen is undetermined.

The data were produced by immunoSEQ multiplex PCR, yet TCRdb's version contains in-frame clones alone and is incomplete. The sample consists of 200,000 to 250,000 clones, around four fifths of them appearing once. Germline CDR1 and CDR2: LGHNA and YNFKEQ. The CDR3 loop spans 16 amino acids. Trimming took 0 bases from V and 0 from J, leaving 12 bases between them. Study-wide points: A subsequent analysis found that TCR clusters from the first cohort also tended to co-occur in the 90 to 150 validation repertoires, with 90% to 95% of cluster scores above 0. Listed as cytomegalovirus-associated were about 160 TCR beta chains.

The approximately 120-subject validation cohort, separate from the approximately 660-subject first cohort, included the donors. The V call is TRBV4-2, the J call TRBJ2-7; D may be TRBD1 or TRBD2 (5 bases each). The receptor comes from a woman in her thirties in good health and CMV-seropositive. Sample: PBMCs. The CDR3 protein is CASSQEDGTSSYEQYF. CDR3 DNA: TGTGCCAGCAGCCAAGAAGACGGGACGAGCTCCTACGAGCAGTACTTC.